The 7 T cell receptor beta chains given below trace back to one sample, sequenced in a study of cytomegalovirus exposure and HLA in healthy donors. Primers included in the PCR were 60 Vbeta and 13 Jbeta primers. Libraries were prepared by immunoSEQ multiplex PCR; TCRdb keeps only in-frame clonotypes and omits some of them. The table for this sample gives more than 100,000 clones. Sequencing was carried out using PBMCs. These receptors originate from a woman aged 40-49 years in good health and CMV-seronegative.

The rearrangement joins TRBV28 to TRBJ2-7, with D perhaps TRBD2 (6 bases). The CDR3 length is 14 residues. The germline gives CDR1 MDHEN, CDR2 SYDVKM. The V and J ends lost 4 bases and 2 bases respectively, with 12 bases between them. The CDR3 protein is CASSYGGAPYEQYV. The CDR3 DNA is TGTGCCAGCAGTTACGGAGGGGCCCCCTACGAGCAGTACGTC.

The rearrangement links TRBV15 to TRBJ2-5; maybe TRBD2 (6 bases). The CDR3 is 15 residues long. V shed 5 bases and J shed 0 bases, with 13 bases lying between them. The germline CDR1 and CDR2 sequences are LNHNV and YYDKDF (reference sequence). In DNA, the CDR3 is TGTGCCACCAGCCCTACCCGGGAGTACCAAGAGACCCAGTACTTC. Translating it yields CATSPTREYQETQYF.

About this clone: The junction differs from germline at one of its ends, possibly a read error. In the same sample, other DNA sequences code for this CDR3. CDR3 DNA sequence: TGTGCCAGCAGTTTAGATTTACGGGGAACCACTGAAGCTTTCTTT. This translates into CASSLDLRGTTEAFF. This chain links TRBV11-2 with TRBJ1-1; D not certain. CDR1 and CDR2 (germline): SGHAT, FQNNGV. The CDR3 length is 15 residues.

The chain carries TRBV28 and TRBJ2-1; TRBD2 matches 10 bases. Germline V gene lookup returns CDR1 MDHEN and CDR2 SYDVKM. This CDR3 comprises 16 residues. V lost 4 bases and J lost 7; bases outside the gene matches: 10. DNA for the CDR3: TGTGCCAGCAGTTCTATAGCGGGGGGCCGTGAGAATGAGCAGTTCTTC. This codes for CASSSIAGGRENEQFF.

The V and J genes are TRBV6-4 and TRBJ2-3; D may be TRBD1 (6 bases). CDR3 size: 16 residues. Trimming pared 0 bases from V and 2 bases from J, leaving 12 bases between. Germline V CDR1 and CDR2: MRHNA, SNTAGT. CDR3 sequence reads: CASSDSSQGSTDTQYF. The CDR3 bases are TGTGCCAGCAGTGACTCGAGTCAGGGGTCCACAGATACGCAGTATTTT.

The rearrangement links TRBV27 to TRBJ1-5; possibly TRBD1 for D (5 bases). CDR1 is MNHEY, CDR2 SMNVEV, per germline (reference sequence). The CDR3 loop spans 15 amino acids. The V gene lost 6 bases and the J gene lost 0 bases, with 12 bases spanning the gap. The CDR3 reads CASSPRGNSNQPQHF. CDR3 DNA sequence: TGTGCCAGCAGCCCTCGGGGGAATAGCAATCAGCCCCAGCATTTT.

The rearrangement uses TRBV7-6 and TRBJ2-1; D might be TRBD1 (6 bases). This CDR3 contains 16 residues. V dropped 2 bases and J dropped 4 bases, with 15 bases sitting between them. CDR1 is SGHVS, CDR2 FNYEAQ, per germline. The DNA for the CDR3 is TGTGCCAGCAGCTTAAGTGGGGGCCGGGGTTACAATGAGCAGTTCTTC. Translating gives CASSLSGGRGYNEQFF.